This T cell receptor (beta chain) was recorded in a study of CD8 T cells in Susac syndrome. For the study at large: Patients with Susac syndrome were, at the time of blood collection, therapy-naive, maintained on corticosteroids, or maintained on intravenous immunoglobulin alone.

The RNA input was 0.5 to 1 ug, and it was reverse transcribed with random hexamers. It was immunoSEQ multiplex PCR that amplified TCR beta CDR3 across 54 Vbeta and 13 Jbeta. TCRdb reprocessed the immunoSEQ multiplex PCR reads with MiXCR, giving one entry per CDR3 protein. This table holds 100,000 to 150,000 distinct CDR3 sequences, around 96% found once. The CDR3 loop spans 13 amino acids. Deletions cut 7 bases from V and 4 bases from J, with 10 bases between. The rearrangement links TRBV12-3 or TRBV12-4 to TRBJ2-2, with unresolved D. This TCR came from a human donor with Susac syndrome. Sequenced input: CD8+ T cells from PBMCs. This CDR3 reads CASTTITTGELFF. In DNA form, the CDR3 reads TGTGCCAGCACCACAATAACCACCGGGGAGCTGTTTTTT.